The entry that follows covers one T cell receptor (beta chain) sequence. In the source study's methods: Estimated nucleated cell counts came from reference gene primer amplification. Clones were sequenced by immunoSEQ multiplex PCR, and TCRdb holds only the in-frame ones, with some missing. Clone size and the V and J calls come from that table; the DNA yielded D and trimming. The table records some 300,000 clones, about 90% of them present only once. The sample comes from a study of blood T cell repertoires in COVID-19. Cohort allocation depended upon clinical history that participants reported. Two negative PCRs, clearance, or symptom resolution were required of recovered Cohort 3 donors. The material sequenced was PBMCs or T cells enriched from blood (not recorded which). The receptor comes from a woman in her twenties or thirties who had recovered from COVID-19.

The CDR3 DNA follows: TGTGCCAGCAGCCCGAGGGCCAGCGGGAGGGCCCGCTCCTACAATGAGCAGTTCTTC. Protein: CASSPRASGRARSYNEQFF. The chain couples TRBV7-9 to TRBJ2-1; 10 nucleotides agree with TRBD2. Trimming at V came to 5 bases and at J to 0 bases, leaving 13 bases not matched to a gene. There are 19 residues in the CDR3. Germline-derived CDR1 and CDR2 are SEHNR and FQNEAQ (reference sequence).